This T cell receptor beta chain was sequenced in a study of blood T cell repertoires in COVID-19. About the research overall: COVID-19 samples from acute and convalescent phases originated in the United States, Italy and Spain. T cells, B-cell-depleted T cells, or PBMCs supplied cDNA or gDNA.

Those enrolled in Seattle joined during active infection and were followed longitudinally afterward. Germline V gene data show CDR1 as SGDLS and CDR2 as YYNGEE. Unmatched junction bases numbered 9, after V lost 0 bases and J lost 0 bases. CDR3 size: 19 residues. As handled by the study authors: Estimated nucleated cell counts came from reference gene primer amplification. Sequenced by immunoSEQ multiplex PCR; TCRdb stores in-frame clones only, minus some. V and J calls and clone size follow that table, whereas D and trimming were derived from the DNA. The top ten hold about 5.4% of the sample, which has hundreds of thousands of clones, more than 70% seen once.

Sequencing was done on a sample of peripheral blood. This TCR derives from an elderly woman with COVID-19, enrolled during active disease. V gene TRBV9 combines with J gene TRBJ2-6; 7 bases are shared with TRBD2. CDR3 bases: TGTGCCAGCAGCGTAGGCCCTGGGGAGGGAAGCTCTGGGGCCAACGTCCTGACTTTC. This encodes CASSVGPGEGSSGANVLTF.